The 10 T cell receptor beta chains below were found in one sample sequenced in a study of CD8+CD57+ T cells in acquired aplastic anemia. In patients chosen for sequencing, flow cytometry had shown CD8+CD57+ cell expansion. CDR3 and TCR beta VDJ profiling relied on genomic DNA as the template. From the reads, TCRdb called clonotypes with MiXCR, one entry per CDR3 protein. The sample has around 180,000 distinct CDR3 sequences, nearly 50% seen once. The sample taken for sequencing was sorted CD4+, CD8+, or CD8+CD57+ T cells (not recorded which) from PBMCs. These receptors came from a human donor with aplastic anemia.

This clonotype was recorded a few times. This sequence joins TRBV3-1 and TRBJ2-4; D is uncertain. The germline V gene has CDR1 LGHDT and CDR2 YNNKEL (reference sequence). The CDR3 totals 13 residues. The V gene lost 3 bases and the J gene lost 9 bases, with 12 bases spanning the gap. As DNA, the CDR3 is TGTGCCAGCAGCCATCGCAGGATGGCCATTCAGTACTTC. Protein product: CASSHRRMAIQYF.

This clonotype has a handful of counts. A much larger clone differs from this one at a single base, so this may be a read error. J is TRBJ2-1 and V is TRBV7-9, with TRBD2 matching 15 bases. Germline V gene lookup returns CDR1 SEHNR and CDR2 FQNEAQ (reference sequence). The CDR3 loop spans 18 amino acids. This CDR3 reads CASSRGLAGGPWGNEQSF. CDR3 DNA sequence: TGTGCCAGCAGCCGTGGACTAGCGGGGGGGCCGTGGGGCAATGAGCAGTCCTTC.

A note on this clonotype: A read error may explain this, as a much larger clone is one base away. The chain has TRBV6-4 and TRBJ1-2, with 11 bases lining up with TRBD1. Looked up from germline, CDR1 is MRHNA and CDR2 is SNTAGT. The CDR3 is 17 amino acids. J gave up 3 bases and V 6 bases, and 12 bases lay outside the gene matches. Here the CDR3 reads CASRDRDRGRLDYGYTF. The CDR3 coding sequence is TGTGCCAGCAGGGACCGGGACAGGGGGAGGTTAGACTATGGCTACACCTTC.

This chain connects TRBV29-1 to TRBJ2-7; no reliable D call. Germline values: CDR1 SQVTM, CDR2 ANQGSEA. Trimming stripped 8 bases from V and 5 bases from J, with 13 bases between. The CDR3 has 11 residues. In DNA, the CDR3 is TGCAGCTCACGAACCTGGAACGAGCAGTACTTC. Translation gives CSSRTWNEQYF.

V usage is TRBV15 and J usage is TRBJ2-7; weak D call: TRBD1 (5 bases). The V end lost 1 base, the J end lost 0 bases, and 13 bases lay between the germline ends. The length of the CDR3 is 16 residues. Germline V gives CDR1 LNHNV, CDR2 YYDKDF (reference sequence). The chain's CDR3 is CATSRGLGVTSYEQYF. Written as DNA, the CDR3 is TGTGCCACCAGCAGAGGATTAGGGGTGACCTCCTACGAGCAGTACTTC. Full variable domain (missing parts from reference TRBV15 and TRBJ2-7): DAMVIQNPRYQVTQFGKPVTLSCSQTLNHNVMYWYQQKSSQAPKLLFHYYDKDFNNEADTPDNFQSRRPNTSFCFLDIRSPGLGDTAMYLCATSRGLGVTSYEQYFGPGTRLTVT.

The CDR3 reads CASSTKSTDTQYF. The CDR3 DNA is TGTGCCAGCTCCACGAAGAGCACAGATACGCAGTATTTT. The chain links TRBV6-4 to TRBJ2-3; no firm D call. V was trimmed by 8 bases and J by 0 bases, leaving 9 bases between them. Germline V gene lookup returns CDR1 MRHNA and CDR2 SNTAGT. The CDR3 runs to 13 residues.

This clonotype was found many times. As DNA, the CDR3 is TGTGCCACCCGCGACAGGGAGAGAACCTACGAGCAGTACTTC. Residues: CATRDRERTYEQYF. V is TRBV15 and J is TRBJ2-7; 7 nucleotides align to TRBD1. CDR3 size: 14 residues. The junction had 9 bases not matched to a gene; V was cut back by 8 bases and J by 2 bases. The germline CDR1 and CDR2 sequences are LNHNV and YYDKDF (reference sequence).

This clonotype was observed at least ten times. Since a much larger clone is just one base distant, this may be a read error. The V call is TRBV5-4, the J call TRBJ1-1; D not resolved. This CDR3 is 13 amino acids long. The germline V and J ends were trimmed by 0 bases and 1 base, with 4 bases remaining between them. Germline V gives CDR1 SGHNT, CDR2 YYREEE (reference sequence). CDR3 in amino acids: CASSLDWNTEAFF. CDR3 sequence (DNA): TGTGCCAGCAGCTTGGACTGGAACACTGAAGCTTTCTTT.

This clonotype was counted ten times or more. V usage is TRBV20-1 and J usage is TRBJ1-2, with unresolved D. The CDR3 loop spans 14 amino acids. V was clipped by 1 base and J by 2 bases, with 11 bases between them. CDR1 and CDR2 (germline): DFQATT, SNEGSKA (reference sequence). The CDR3 spells CSARGAVGNYGYTF. In DNA, the CDR3 is TGCAGTGCTAGAGGTGCGGTTGGGAACTATGGCTACACCTTC.

The rearrangement uses TRBV12-1 and TRBJ2-3; the D call in the table, TRBD2, was not verified against the DNA. TRBV12-1 constitutes a pseudogene. This CDR3 region has 15 residues. DNA for the CDR3: TGTGCCAGCAGCCACGTACAGGCCCTCACAGATACGCAGTATTTT. This codes for CASSHVQALTDTQYF.